This T cell receptor (beta chain) was recovered during a study of blood T cell repertoires in COVID-19. Study context: Specimens from acute and convalescent COVID-19 originated in the United States, Italy and Spain.

The CDR3 extends over 16 amino acids. Per germline, CDR1 LNHNV and CDR2 YYDKDF (reference sequence). V shed 4 bases and J 7 bases; nucleotides not matched to a gene: 7. As handled by the study authors: Quantification of nucleated cells was approximated via reference gene primer amplification. The method was immunoSEQ multiplex PCR; TCRdb's version includes in-frame clones alone and lacks a portion of them. That table gives V, J and clone size, and the DNA gave D and trimming. The sample holds about 270,000 clones; approximately 85% are singletons and the top ten take approximately 8.6%. The age range of participants was about 18 to 100 years, with residence in roughly 25 US areas. Categorization into cohorts depended on clinical history that participants reported.

The specimen sequenced was PBMCs or T cells enriched from blood (not recorded which). This TCR derives from a woman aged 50 to 60 with acute COVID-19. The rearrangement uses TRBV15 and TRBJ2-1; 13 positions match TRBD2. The CDR3 here is CATSTPGTSGENEQFF. The CDR3 DNA sequence: TGTGCCACCAGCACCCCCGGGACTAGCGGGGAAAATGAGCAGTTCTTC.